The clone carrying this T cell receptor (beta chain) was observed a few times. Its antigen is still unknown. This specimen comes from a study of T cell responses to AZD1222 COVID-19 vaccine. Findings of the study overall: All repertoire sampling was performed exclusively after the peak T cell response. Females made up more of the donors, who were largely white British, and clonal diversity may have come out too low.

Germline CDR1 reads SNHLY; CDR2 reads FYNNEI. The CDR3 runs 14 residues. V was clipped by 3 bases and J by 4 bases, with 9 bases between them. Only in-frame clones appear in the TCRdb table, and some are missing; sequencing was by immunoSEQ multiplex PCR. The sample has tens of thousands of clones; around nine tenths are singletons. Second-dose intervals of approximately 4 or approximately 12 weeks were pooled. The sequence came from an adult who received the AZD1222 COVID-19 vaccine. Specimen: peripheral blood, collected 28 days after the second AZD1222 dose. The chain joins TRBV2 to TRBJ1-4; D unresolved. The chain's CDR3 is CASSDAQRNEKLFF. In nucleotides, the CDR3 is TGTGCCAGCAGTGATGCACAGCGTAATGAAAAACTGTTTTTT.